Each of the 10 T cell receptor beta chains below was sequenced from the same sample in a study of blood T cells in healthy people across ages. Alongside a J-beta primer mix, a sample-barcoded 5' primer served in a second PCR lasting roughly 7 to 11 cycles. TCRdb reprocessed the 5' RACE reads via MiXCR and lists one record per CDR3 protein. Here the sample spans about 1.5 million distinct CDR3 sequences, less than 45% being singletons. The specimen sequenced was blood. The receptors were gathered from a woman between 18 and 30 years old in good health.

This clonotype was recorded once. The CDR3 loop is CSAREGGGLAQPRGSYEQYF. The CDR3, as DNA: TGCAGTGCTAGGGAGGGTGGTGGACTAGCACAACCAAGGGGCTCCTACGAGCAGTACTTC. The chain combines TRBV20-1 with TRBJ2-7, with 8 positions matching TRBD2. Trimming cost V 3 bases and J 0 bases; bases outside gene matches: 22. CDR3 length: 20 amino acids. Germline V gene sequence: CDR1 DFQATT, CDR2 SNEGSKA (reference sequence).

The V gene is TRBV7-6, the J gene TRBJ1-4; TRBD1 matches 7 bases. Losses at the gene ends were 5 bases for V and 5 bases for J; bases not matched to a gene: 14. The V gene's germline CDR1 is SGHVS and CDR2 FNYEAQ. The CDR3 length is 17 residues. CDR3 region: CASSRRAGGEVNEKLFF. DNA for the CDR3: TGTGCCAGCAGCAGAAGGGCAGGGGGTGAGGTGAATGAAAAACTGTTTTTT.

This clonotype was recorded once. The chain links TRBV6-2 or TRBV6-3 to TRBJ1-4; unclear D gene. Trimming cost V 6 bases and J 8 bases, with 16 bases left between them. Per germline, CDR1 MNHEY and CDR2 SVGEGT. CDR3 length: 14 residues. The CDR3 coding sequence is TGTGCCAGCAGGGCCCGCCGACTGGAGGAAAAACTGTTTTTT. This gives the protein CASRARRLEEKLFF.

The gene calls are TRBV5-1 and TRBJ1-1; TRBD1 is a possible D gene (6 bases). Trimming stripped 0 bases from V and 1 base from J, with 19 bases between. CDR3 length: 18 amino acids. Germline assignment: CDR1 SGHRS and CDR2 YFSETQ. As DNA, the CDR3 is TGCGCCAGCAGCTTGGCCGTAGGAACAGGGAGTGCGAACACTGAAGCTTTCTTT. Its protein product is CASSLAVGTGSANTEAFF.

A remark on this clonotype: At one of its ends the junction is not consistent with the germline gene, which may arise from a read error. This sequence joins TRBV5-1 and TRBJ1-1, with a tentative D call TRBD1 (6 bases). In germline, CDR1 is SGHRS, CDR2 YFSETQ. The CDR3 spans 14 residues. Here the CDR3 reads CASSLGGAHTEVFF. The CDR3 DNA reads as TGCGCCAGCAGCTTGGGGGGGGCACACACTGAAGTTTTCTTT.

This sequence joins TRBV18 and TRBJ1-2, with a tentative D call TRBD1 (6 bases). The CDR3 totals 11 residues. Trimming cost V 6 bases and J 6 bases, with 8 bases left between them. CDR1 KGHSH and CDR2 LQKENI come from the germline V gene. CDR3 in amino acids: CASSNRDGYTF. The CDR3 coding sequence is TGTGCCAGCTCTAACAGGGATGGCTACACCTTC.

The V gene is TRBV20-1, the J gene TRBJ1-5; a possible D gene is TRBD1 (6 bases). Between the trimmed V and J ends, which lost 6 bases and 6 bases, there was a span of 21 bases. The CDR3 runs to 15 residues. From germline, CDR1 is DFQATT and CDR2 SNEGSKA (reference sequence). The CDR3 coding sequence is TGCAGTGCGGGGAACAGGGTACGTCCTGGTCAGCCCCAGCATTTT. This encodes CSAGNRVRPGQPQHF.

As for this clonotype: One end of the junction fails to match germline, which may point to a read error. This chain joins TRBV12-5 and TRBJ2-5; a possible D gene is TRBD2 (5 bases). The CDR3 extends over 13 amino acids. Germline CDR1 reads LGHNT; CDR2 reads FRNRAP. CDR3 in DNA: TGTACTAGTGGTCCTGCTTATGAGGAGACCCAGTACTTC. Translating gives CTSGPAYEETQYF. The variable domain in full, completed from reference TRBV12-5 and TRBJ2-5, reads DARVTQTPRHKVTEMGQEVTMRCQPILGHNTVFWYRQTMMQGLELLAYFRNRAPLDDSGMPKDRFSAEMPDATLATLKIQPSEPRDSAVYFCTSGPAYEETQYFGPGTRLLVL.

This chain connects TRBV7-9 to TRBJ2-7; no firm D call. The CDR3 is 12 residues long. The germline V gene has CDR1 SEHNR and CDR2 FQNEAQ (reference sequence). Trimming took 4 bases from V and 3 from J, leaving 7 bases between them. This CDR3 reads CASSYYLYEQYF. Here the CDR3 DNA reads TGTGCCAGCAGCTACTACCTCTACGAGCAGTACTTC.

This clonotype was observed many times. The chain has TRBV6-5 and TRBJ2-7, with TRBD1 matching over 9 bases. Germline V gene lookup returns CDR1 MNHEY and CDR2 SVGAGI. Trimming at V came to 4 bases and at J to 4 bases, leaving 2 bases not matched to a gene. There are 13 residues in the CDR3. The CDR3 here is CASSWDRAYEQYF. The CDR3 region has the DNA TGTGCCAGCAGTTGGGACAGGGCTTACGAGCAGTACTTC.